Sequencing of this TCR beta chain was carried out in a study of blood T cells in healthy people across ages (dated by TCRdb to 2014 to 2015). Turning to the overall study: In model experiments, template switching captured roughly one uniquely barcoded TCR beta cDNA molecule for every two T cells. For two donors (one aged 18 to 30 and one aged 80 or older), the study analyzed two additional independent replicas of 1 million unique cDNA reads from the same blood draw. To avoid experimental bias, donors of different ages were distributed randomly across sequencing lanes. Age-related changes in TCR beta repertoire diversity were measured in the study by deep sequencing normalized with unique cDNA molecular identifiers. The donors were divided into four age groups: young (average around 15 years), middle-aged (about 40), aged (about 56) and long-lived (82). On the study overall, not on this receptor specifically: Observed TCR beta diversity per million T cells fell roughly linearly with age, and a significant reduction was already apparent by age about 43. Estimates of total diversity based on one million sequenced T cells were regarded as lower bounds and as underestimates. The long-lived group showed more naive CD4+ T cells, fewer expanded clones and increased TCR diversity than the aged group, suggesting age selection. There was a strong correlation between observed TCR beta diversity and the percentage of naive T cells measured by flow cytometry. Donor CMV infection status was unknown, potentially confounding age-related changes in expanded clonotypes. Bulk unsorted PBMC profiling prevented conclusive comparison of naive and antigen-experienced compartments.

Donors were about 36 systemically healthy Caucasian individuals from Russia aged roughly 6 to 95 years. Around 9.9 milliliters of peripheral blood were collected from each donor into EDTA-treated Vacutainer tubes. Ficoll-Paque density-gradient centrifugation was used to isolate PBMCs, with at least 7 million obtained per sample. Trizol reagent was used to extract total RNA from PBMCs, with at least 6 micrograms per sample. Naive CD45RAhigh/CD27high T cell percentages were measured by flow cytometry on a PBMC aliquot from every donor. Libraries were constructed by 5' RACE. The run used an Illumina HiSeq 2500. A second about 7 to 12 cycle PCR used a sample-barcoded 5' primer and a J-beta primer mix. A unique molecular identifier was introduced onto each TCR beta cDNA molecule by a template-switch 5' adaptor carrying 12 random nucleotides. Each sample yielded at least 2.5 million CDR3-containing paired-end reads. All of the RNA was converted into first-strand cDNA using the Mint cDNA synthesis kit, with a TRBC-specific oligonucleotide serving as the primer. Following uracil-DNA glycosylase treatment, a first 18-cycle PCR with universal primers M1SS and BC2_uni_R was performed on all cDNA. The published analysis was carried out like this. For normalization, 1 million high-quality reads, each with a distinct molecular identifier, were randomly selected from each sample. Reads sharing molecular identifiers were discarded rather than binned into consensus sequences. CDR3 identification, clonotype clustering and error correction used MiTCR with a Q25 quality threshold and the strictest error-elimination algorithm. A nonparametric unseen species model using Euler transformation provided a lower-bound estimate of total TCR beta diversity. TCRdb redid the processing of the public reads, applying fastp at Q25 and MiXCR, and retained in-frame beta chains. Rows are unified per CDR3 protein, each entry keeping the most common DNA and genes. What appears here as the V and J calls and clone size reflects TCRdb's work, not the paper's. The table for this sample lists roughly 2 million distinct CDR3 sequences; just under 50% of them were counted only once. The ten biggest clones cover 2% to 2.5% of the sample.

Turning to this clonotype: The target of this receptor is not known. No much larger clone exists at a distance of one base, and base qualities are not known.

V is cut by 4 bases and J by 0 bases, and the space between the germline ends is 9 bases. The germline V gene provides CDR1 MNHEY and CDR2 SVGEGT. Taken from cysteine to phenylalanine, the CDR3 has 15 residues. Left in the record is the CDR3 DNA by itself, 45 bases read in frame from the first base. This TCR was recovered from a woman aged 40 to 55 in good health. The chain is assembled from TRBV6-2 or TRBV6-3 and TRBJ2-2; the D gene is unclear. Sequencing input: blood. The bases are TGTGCCAGCAGTTCCTCCCCCCCGAACACCGGGGAGCTGTTTTTT. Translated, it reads CASSSSPPNTGELFF.